The 27 T cell receptor beta chains in this list originate from one sample, sequenced in a study of blood T cell repertoires in COVID-19. Produced via immunoSEQ multiplex PCR; TCRdb's table is partial and in-frame only. The table lists 300,000 to 400,000 clones, around 86% of them singletons. Sequenced material: PBMCs or T cells enriched from blood (not recorded which). The source is a woman between 40 and 55 years old with acute COVID-19.

This clone was detected only once. V and J are TRBV5-4 and TRBJ1-2; D is uncertain. The CDR3 covers 15 residues. Looked up from germline, CDR1 is SGHNT and CDR2 is YYREEE (reference sequence). The V end lost 4 bases, the J end lost 3 bases, and 16 bases lay between the germline ends. The chain's CDR3 is CASSLAGLDYYGYTF. CDR3 nucleotide sequence: TGTGCCAGCAGCCTCGCGGGGTTGGACTACTATGGCTACACCTTC.

The genes are TRBV11-2 and TRBJ2-3, with 14 bases that match TRBD2. J lost 1 base, V lost 5 bases, and 8 bases had no gene match. CDR1 and CDR2 (germline): SGHAT, FQNNGV. The CDR3 has 18 residues. CDR3 sequence (DNA): TGTGCCAGCAGCCGCGGGACTAGCGGGAGTACCCGCACAGATACGCAGTATTTT. Its protein product is CASSRGTSGSTRTDTQYF. The full variable domain, rest sourced from reference TRBV11-2 and TRBJ2-3, is EAGVAQSPRYKIIEKRQSVAFWCNPISGHATLYWYQQILGQGPKLLIQFQNNGVVDDSQLPKDRFSAERLKGVDSTLKIQPAKLEDSAVYLCASSRGTSGSTRTDTQYFGPGTRLTVL.

This chain connects TRBV5-4 to TRBJ2-1; D perhaps matches TRBD1 (6 bases). The CDR3 is 14 amino acids. Germline CDR1 is SGHNT and CDR2 is YYREEE (reference sequence). V gave up 5 bases and J gave up 3 bases, with 12 bases separating them. CDR3 DNA: TGTGCCAGCAGAACAGGGCAAGACTACAATGAGCAGTTCTTC. Its translation is CASRTGQDYNEQFF.

This clone has just one count. The chain carries TRBV7-9 and TRBJ1-2; TRBD1 agrees at 7 bases. Per the germline V gene, CDR1 is SEHNR and CDR2 is FQNEAQ (reference sequence). The CDR3 is 15 residues long. The V gene end was trimmed by 0 bases and the J gene end by 8 bases; junction bases not matched to a gene: 9. The CDR3 loop is CASSLARGTAKGYTF. CDR3 DNA: TGTGCCAGCAGCTTAGCGCGAGGGACAGCCAAGGGCTACACCTTC.

The chain uses TRBV11-2 and TRBJ2-3; D is perhaps TRBD1 (5 bases). This CDR3 spans 14 amino acids. CDR1 is SGHAT, CDR2 FQNNGV, per germline. The V end was cut by 2 bases, the J end by 4 bases, with 10 bases between. The CDR3 region has the DNA TGTGCCAGCAGCTTACAGGGTTACGCAGATACGCAGTATTTT. This codes for CASSLQGYADTQYF.

The chain couples TRBV5-5 to TRBJ1-4; D perhaps matches TRBD1 (6 bases). V was pared by 0 bases and J by 0 bases, with 9 bases between. This CDR3 comprises 16 residues. Germline lookup yields CDR1 SGHKS and CDR2 YYEKEE (reference sequence). The CDR3 region is CASSLAGGATNEKLFF. CDR3 coding DNA: TGTGCCAGCAGCTTGGCTGGGGGCGCAACTAATGAAAAACTGTTTTTT.

In this sample, this clone turned up a few times. The rearrangement joins TRBV7-9 to TRBJ2-6; D might be TRBD1 (7 bases). The V end was cut by 4 bases, the J end by 2 bases, with 15 bases between. The CDR3 has 17 amino acids. Germline CDR1 reads SEHNR; CDR2 reads FQNEAQ (reference sequence). The CDR3, as DNA: TGTGCCAGCAGCTACGTAGGAGGGGGCGCTGGGGCCAACGTCCTGACTTTC. Translated: CASSYVGGGAGANVLTF.

The J gene is TRBJ1-1, the V gene TRBV5-5; D unresolved. Germline V gene lookup returns CDR1 SGHKS and CDR2 YYEKEE (reference sequence). Trimming pared 5 bases from V and 1 base from J, leaving 9 bases between. The CDR3 sequence is 13 residues long. The CDR3 nucleotides are TGTGCCAGCAGTATAGCGTCGAACACTGAAGCTTTCTTT. Translated: CASSIASNTEAFF.

This CDR3 reads CASGLEVTGTYNEQFF. In DNA, the CDR3 is TGTGCTAGTGGTTTGGAGGTGACAGGTACCTACAATGAGCAGTTCTTC. This rearrangement joins TRBV12-5 to TRBJ2-1; possibly TRBD1 for D (6 bases). This CDR3 is 16 amino acids long. The germline CDR1 and CDR2 sequences are LGHNT and FRNRAP. Deletions cut 1 base from V and 2 bases from J, with 12 bases between. The entire variable domain, with the rest obtained from reference TRBV12-5 and TRBJ2-1, is as follows: DARVTQTPRHKVTEMGQEVTMRCQPILGHNTVFWYRQTMMQGLELLAYFRNRAPLDDSGMPKDRFSAEMPDATLATLKIQPSEPRDSAVYFCASGLEVTGTYNEQFFGPGTRLTVL.

The gene calls are TRBV5-1 and TRBJ2-5; D unclear. This CDR3 contains 14 residues. Per germline, CDR1 SGHRS and CDR2 YFSETQ. V was trimmed by 0 bases and J by 5 bases, leaving 11 bases between them. As DNA, the CDR3 is TGCGCCAGCAGCTTGGGGCAGGTTTGGGAGACCCAGTACTTC. It yields the protein CASSLGQVWETQYF.

This chain uses TRBV7-9 with TRBJ1-1; D is perhaps TRBD1 (6 bases). The CDR3 covers 14 residues. In germline, CDR1 is SEHNR, CDR2 FQNEAQ (reference sequence). Trimming cost V 3 bases and J 8 bases, with 16 bases left between them. The CDR3 is CASSFQGSASEAFF. Written as DNA, the CDR3 is TGTGCCAGCAGCTTCCAGGGGTCGGCGTCCGAAGCTTTCTTT.

This sequence joins TRBV7-2 and TRBJ2-1; a possible D gene is TRBD2 (5 bases). CDR3 length equals 13 residues. Trimming took 1 base from V and 10 from J, leaving 11 bases between them. CDR1 is SGHTA, CDR2 FQGNSA, per germline. In DNA, the CDR3 is TGTGCCAGCAGCTTAGGTTCTAGGGAGGAGCAGTTCTTC. Translating it yields CASSLGSREEQFF.

V gene TRBV7-9 combines with J gene TRBJ1-5, with 8 bases aligning to TRBD1. Trimming cost V 5 bases and J 4 bases; bases outside gene matches: 13. CDR1 and CDR2 from the germline V gene are SEHNR and FQNEAQ (reference sequence). The CDR3 consists of 17 residues. CDR3 coding DNA: TGTGCCAGCAGCAATACGGCAGGGGGCTTAGGGAATCAGCCCCAGCATTTT. Its translation: CASSNTAGGLGNQPQHF.

The chain has TRBV7-6 and TRBJ1-5, with a possible D match to TRBD1 (6 bases). Germline V gives CDR1 SGHVS, CDR2 FNYEAQ. CDR3 length: 13 residues. With 1 base removed from V and 7 bases from J, the gap between germline ends came to 8 bases. The CDR3 bases are TGTGCCAGCAGCTTAGGGCAGGGGCAGCCCCAGCATTTT. Residues: CASSLGQGQPQHF.

This clone was seen a single time. V gene TRBV3-1 (or the pseudogene TRBV3-2) combines with J gene TRBJ2-1, with 14 bases that match TRBD2. The CDR3 spans 13 residues. V shed 4 bases, J shed 15 bases, and the junction held 5 bases outside the gene matches. Germline V lookup: CDR1 LGHDT, CDR2 YNNKEL (reference sequence). The CDR3 DNA reads TGTGCCAGCAGCCCCCAGACTAGCGGGAGGGGGTTCTTC. It codes for CASSPQTSGRGFF.

This sequence joins TRBV6-2 or TRBV6-3 and TRBJ2-1, with 7 positions matching TRBD2. The CDR3 is made up of 16 amino acids. V trimming: 2 bases; J trimming: 5 bases; junction bases outside the gene matches: 9. From germline, CDR1 is MNHEY and CDR2 SVGEGT. In DNA, the CDR3 is TGTGCCAGCAGTTACCAGCGGGGCACCGTCGACAATGAGCAGTTCTTC. Encoded protein: CASSYQRGTVDNEQFF.

The gene calls are TRBV3-1 (or the pseudogene TRBV3-2) and TRBJ1-1, with TRBD1 matching over 7 bases. The CDR3 loop spans 12 amino acids. The V segment lost 5 bases and the J segment 4 bases; nucleotides outside the gene matches: 1. Germline loops: CDR1 LGHDT, CDR2 YNNKEL (reference sequence). In DNA, the CDR3 is TGTGCCAGCAGCGACAGGGTCACTGAAGCTTTCTTT. It translates to CASSDRVTEAFF.

This clone was recorded once. The chain links TRBV29-1 to TRBJ2-3, with 7 bases aligning to TRBD2. Germline CDR1 and CDR2: SQVTM and ANQGSEA. The V and J ends lost 4 bases and 2 bases, in that order; junction bases with no gene match: 3. CDR3 size: 13 residues. The CDR3 DNA is TGCAGCGTTGGGGGGGGTTACACAGATACGCAGTATTTT. It specifies CSVGGGYTDTQYF.

The chain links TRBV27 to TRBJ2-2, with 14 bases aligning to TRBD2. CDR1 is MNHEY, CDR2 SMNVEV, per germline (reference sequence). The CDR3 totals 19 residues. V lost 1 base, J lost 0 bases, and 4 bases stayed unmatched. The CDR3 here is CASSLWGLAGAPNTGELFF. The DNA for the CDR3 is TGTGCCAGCAGTTTATGGGGACTAGCGGGAGCCCCGAACACCGGGGAGCTGTTTTTT.

The chain joins TRBV6-5 to TRBJ1-5, with unresolved D. V lost 0 bases to trimming and J lost 4 bases, with 4 bases between them. The length of the CDR3 is 13 residues. CDR1 and CDR2 (germline): MNHEY, SVGAGI. The CDR3 DNA reads TGTGCCAGCAGTTACTCCCGGAATCAGCCCCAGCATTTT. Its protein is CASSYSRNQPQHF.

This clone was picked up a small number of times. In the same sample, other DNA sequences code for this CDR3. The chain uses TRBV11-3 and TRBJ2-1; 8 bases map to TRBD2. The germline gives CDR1 SGHNT, CDR2 YENEEA. The CDR3 is 15 residues long. J was trimmed by 4 bases and V by 2 bases; bases with no gene match: 4. CDR3: CASSLLAGGYNEQFF. CDR3 nucleotide sequence: TGTGCCAGCAGCTTATTGGCGGGGGGATACAATGAGCAGTTCTTC.

J is TRBJ1-4 and V is TRBV7-9; a possible D gene is TRBD1 (5 bases). The germline gives CDR1 SEHNR, CDR2 FQNEAQ (reference sequence). The CDR3 totals 14 residues. Trimming shortened V by 2 bases and J by 6 bases, and 10 bases separated the two germline ends. Here the CDR3 DNA reads TGTGCCAGCAGCTTAAATGGAGGGGATGAAAAACTGTTTTTT. This sequence encodes CASSLNGGDEKLFF.

This chain connects TRBV7-8 to TRBJ1-1, with D perhaps matching TRBD1 (6 bases). Trimming left V 5 bases short and J 3 bases short, with 19 bases between. The CDR3 extends over 16 amino acids. Germline CDR1 and CDR2: SGHVS and FQNEAQ. As DNA, the CDR3 is TGTGCCAGCAGCCTCCCCGGGGGGGCTTCATACACTGAAGCTTTCTTT. Translation gives CASSLPGGASYTEAFF.

In its sample, this clone was seen a few times. This chain links TRBV18 with TRBJ2-2, with 8 bases identical to TRBD2. CDR1 KGHSH and CDR2 LQKENI come from the germline V gene. After removal of 1 base from V and 3 bases from J, the junction contained 4 bases not matched to a gene. The CDR3 consists of 16 residues. CDR3: CASSPLIAGYTGELFF. The CDR3 DNA reads TGTGCCAGCTCACCACTCATAGCGGGGTACACCGGGGAGCTGTTTTTT.

The CDR3 DNA reads TGTGCCAGCAGCCAAGGAGGGGATGAGCAGTTCTTC. This gives the protein CASSQGGDEQFF. V and J are TRBV7-9 and TRBJ2-1; tentative D call: TRBD2 (6 bases). The V gene's germline CDR1 is SEHNR and CDR2 FQNEAQ (reference sequence). This CDR3 spans 12 amino acids. Deletions cut 5 bases from V and 8 bases from J, with 10 bases between. Full variable domain (remainder filled in from reference TRBV7-9 and TRBJ2-1): DTGVSQNPRHKITKRGQNVTFRCDPISEHNRLYWYRQTLGQGPEFLTYFQNEAQLEKSRLLSDRFSAERPKGSFSTLEIQRTEQGDSAMYLCASSQGGDEQFFGPGTRLTVL.

V and J are TRBV2 and TRBJ2-6; 9 bases line up with TRBD2. Germline CDR1 SNHLY, CDR2 FYNNEI. V dropped 5 bases and J dropped 2; count of bases not matched to a gene: 1. This CDR3 region has 15 residues. The CDR3 protein is CASSPSGAGANVLTF. The CDR3 DNA reads as TGTGCCAGCAGTCCTAGCGGGGCTGGGGCCAACGTCCTGACTTTC.

The rearrangement joins TRBV27 to TRBJ1-4, with 8 bases lining up with TRBD1. CDR1 MNHEY and CDR2 SMNVEV come from the germline V gene (reference sequence). The CDR3 consists of 17 residues. After removal of 2 bases from V and 8 bases from J, the junction contained 13 bases not matched to a gene. The CDR3 nucleotides are TGTGCCAGCAGTTTACAAGACCCTAGGACAGGGATAGAAAAACTGTTTTTT. Translating gives CASSLQDPRTGIEKLFF.